This TCR beta chain was found in a study of blood T cell repertoires in COVID-19. Germline loops: CDR1 LNHDA, CDR2 SQIVND (reference sequence). With 7 bases clipped from V and 2 bases from J, the junction kept 4 bases outside the gene matches. The CDR3 loop spans 14 amino acids. Measured with immunoSEQ multiplex PCR; TCRdb has only the in-frame clones, and not every one. The sample lists some 220,000 clones; around 81% were seen once. This clone was seen a handful of times. The chain uses TRBV19 and TRBJ1-3; TRBD1 aligns across 8 bases. The receptor comes from a woman in her sixties or seventies with acute or convalescent COVID-19. The source material was peripheral blood. The CDR3 protein is CASKTQGAGNTIYF. CDR3 nucleotide sequence: TGTGCCAGTAAAACACAGGGGGCTGGAAACACCATATATTTT.